The 27 T cell receptor beta chains in this list originate from one sample, sequenced in a study of identical twins. TCRdb recomputed calls from the 5' RACE reads with MiXCR, one row per CDR3 protein. The top ten hold roughly 13% of the sample, which has some 760,000 distinct CDR3 sequences, 18% seen once. A further study also used this sample, focusing on T cells expressing NK-cell markers.

What was sequenced was PBMCs. The receptor source for this set is a woman aged 18 to 35 in good health.

Many counts were recorded for this clonotype. V is TRBV19 and J is TRBJ1-6, with no clear D. V gave up 5 bases and J gave up 8 bases, with 10 bases separating them. Germline V gene lookup returns CDR1 LNHDA and CDR2 SQIVND (reference sequence). There are 13 residues in the CDR3. The CDR3 sequence: CASSGTEYSPLHF. The DNA for the CDR3 is TGTGCCAGTAGTGGAACGGAGTATTCACCCCTCCACTTT.

J is TRBJ1-5 and V is TRBV3-1; D is undetermined. This CDR3 has 12 amino acids. The V end was cut by 1 base, the J end by 8 bases, with 6 bases between. Per germline, CDR1 LGHDT and CDR2 YNNKEL (reference sequence). CDR3 region: CASSQGQEPQHF. As DNA, the CDR3 is TGTGCCAGCAGCCAAGGTCAGGAGCCCCAGCATTTT. Complete variable domain (other parts from reference TRBV3-1 and TRBJ1-5): DTAVSQTPKYLVTQMGNDKSIKCEQNLGHDTMYWYKQDSKKFLKIMFSYNNKELIINETVPNRFSPKSPDKAHLNLHINSLELGDSAVYFCASSQGQEPQHFGDGTRLSIL.

The gene calls are TRBV7-2 and TRBJ1-1, with D tentatively TRBD1 (5 bases). This CDR3 is built from 13 residues. Germline CDR1 is SGHTA and CDR2 is FQGNSA. The V end was cut by 1 base, the J end by 6 bases, with 9 bases between. The CDR3 bases are TGTGCCAGCAGCTTAGTGGGGGAGGCTGAAGCTTTCTTT. Protein sequence: CASSLVGEAEAFF.

The V call is TRBV6-2 or TRBV6-3, the J call TRBJ1-5; the D gene is possibly TRBD1 (5 bases). Trimming shortened V by 6 bases and J by 7 bases, and 10 bases separated the two germline ends. CDR1 and CDR2 from the germline V gene are MNHEY and SVGEGT. This CDR3 is 12 amino acids long. CDR3 sequence (DNA): TGTGCCAGCAGGGGAGGGGACCAGCCCCAGCATTTT. It codes for CASRGGDQPQHF.

The V and J genes are TRBV20-1 and TRBJ2-1, with no clear D. The CDR3 totals 10 residues. CDR1 and CDR2 from the germline V gene are DFQATT and SNEGSKA (reference sequence). Trimming left V 1 base short and J 6 bases short, with 1 base between. The DNA for the CDR3 is TGCAGTGCTAGAGTCAATGAGCAGTTCTTC. Protein product: CSARVNEQFF.

This chain connects TRBV3-1 to TRBJ2-7; TRBD2 might be the D (5 bases). The germline gives CDR1 LGHDT, CDR2 YNNKEL (reference sequence). The CDR3 sequence is 12 residues long. Trimming took 4 bases from V and 6 from J, leaving 10 bases between them. CDR3 DNA: TGTGCCAGCAGCCGACCCGCGGGCGAGCAGTACTTC. This encodes CASSRPAGEQYF.

This clonotype was seen only a few times. The J gene is TRBJ2-2, the V gene TRBV12-3 or TRBV12-4, with TRBD2 identical over 7 bases. This CDR3 comprises 14 residues. V shed 6 bases, J shed 4 bases, and the junction held 5 bases outside the gene matches. This CDR3 is CASRPAGFTGELFF. CDR3 DNA sequence: TGTGCCAGCAGACCAGCGGGGTTCACCGGGGAGCTGTTTTTT.

This clonotype was seen ten or more times. This chain uses TRBV27 with TRBJ2-5; TRBD2 matches 8 bases. With V trimmed by 5 bases and J by 4 bases, 15 bases remained unmatched. This CDR3 spans 17 amino acids. Germline V lookup: CDR1 MNHEY, CDR2 SMNVEV (reference sequence). CDR3 protein: CASSNSGITVGGETQYF. The CDR3 nucleotides read TGTGCCAGCAGTAATAGCGGGATAACGGTGGGGGGAGAGACCCAGTACTTC.

The chain links TRBV20-1 to TRBJ1-5; D is unclear. The length of the CDR3 is 14 residues. Trimming took off 6 bases at V and 6 bases at J, with 18 bases between the two ends. Germline CDR1 is DFQATT and CDR2 is SNEGSKA (reference sequence). Here the CDR3 DNA reads TGCAGTGCAACCAGGCTCGGCGGTCGTCAGCCCCAGCATTTT. This gives the protein CSATRLGGRQPQHF.

This clonotype was recorded a few times. The chain combines TRBV5-6 with TRBJ2-3, with D possibly matching TRBD2 (5 bases). Germline V CDR1 and CDR2: SGHDT, YYEEEE. The V end lost 2 bases, the J end lost 4 bases, and 17 bases lay between the germline ends. The CDR3 runs 16 residues. The CDR3 nucleotides are TGTGCCAGCAGCTTACGACAAGGGAGAGGTCCAGATACGCAGTATTTT. It specifies CASSLRQGRGPDTQYF.

This clonotype has more than one count but fewer than ten. This chain joins TRBV29-1 and TRBJ2-3; 7 bases line up with TRBD2. The CDR3 contains 13 residues. The V segment lost 7 bases and the J segment 6 bases; nucleotides outside the gene matches: 10. Germline assignment: CDR1 SQVTM and CDR2 ANQGSEA. The DNA of the CDR3 is TGCAGCGCACCCGGGACTACCGCGGATACGCAGTATTTT. It encodes CSAPGTTADTQYF.

This chain links TRBV5-5 with TRBJ2-1; the D gene is possibly TRBD2 (5 bases). The CDR3 runs 17 residues. CDR1 SGHKS and CDR2 YYEKEE come from the germline V gene (reference sequence). Trimming removed 4 bases from V and 3 bases from J, with 20 bases in between. CDR3 nucleotide sequence: TGTGCCAGCAGCCCCGGGTTCGCCGGAGGCCTCTACAATGAGCAGTTCTTC. Translation gives CASSPGFAGGLYNEQFF.

The chain links TRBV7-3 to TRBJ1-1; D ambiguous. Germline lookup yields CDR1 SGHTA and CDR2 FQGTGA. This CDR3 has 13 amino acids. The V and J ends lost 5 bases and 5 bases respectively, with 12 bases between them. The CDR3 nucleotides read TGTGCCAGCAGCACAAGGGCCGGTACTGAAGCTTTCTTT. Amino acid sequence: CASSTRAGTEAFF.

This clonotype was recorded many times. The rearrangement joins TRBV7-9 to TRBJ2-7, with 9 bases that match TRBD2. CDR3 length equals 16 residues. V gave up 1 base and J gave up 1 base; unmatched junction bases: 5. Germline assignment: CDR1 SEHNR and CDR2 FQNEAQ (reference sequence). The CDR3 region has the DNA TGTGCCAGCAGCTTAGTGGAGACTAGCGGATCCTACGAGCAGTACTTC. Protein sequence: CASSLVETSGSYEQYF.

The chain employs TRBV20-1 and TRBJ2-7; D not resolved. Per the germline V gene, CDR1 is DFQATT and CDR2 is SNEGSKA (reference sequence). The CDR3 loop spans 13 amino acids. Trimming removed 0 bases from V and 1 base from J, with 7 bases in between. The DNA of the CDR3 is TGCAGTGCTAGAGATCGATGGTCCTACGAGCAGTACTTC. The encoded protein is CSARDRWSYEQYF.

The chain uses TRBV6-1 and TRBJ2-3; tentative D call: TRBD2 (7 bases). Trimming took 7 bases from V and 0 from J, leaving 17 bases between them. Germline V lookup: CDR1 MNHNS, CDR2 SASEGT. The CDR3 is 16 amino acids. CDR3 sequence: CASIGRGPSSTDTQYF. In DNA form, the CDR3 reads TGTGCCAGCATCGGGCGGGGGCCTTCTAGCACAGATACGCAGTATTTT.

This clonotype has a handful of counts. The gene calls are TRBV20-1 and TRBJ2-1; weak D call: TRBD2 (7 bases). This CDR3 has 15 amino acids. V lost 0 bases and J 6 bases, leaving 15 bases between the germline ends. Germline V gene lookup returns CDR1 DFQATT and CDR2 SNEGSKA (reference sequence). This CDR3 is CSARERGDTLNEQFF. DNA for the CDR3: TGCAGTGCTAGAGAACGGGGGGACACGCTCAATGAGCAGTTCTTC.

The J gene is TRBJ2-7, the V gene TRBV6-1; D call uncertain. The length of the CDR3 is 16 residues. Germline values: CDR1 MNHNS, CDR2 SASEGT. Trimming cost V 7 bases and J 2 bases, with 21 bases left between them. CDR3 amino acids: CASTIPGETGPYEQYF. For the CDR3, the DNA is TGTGCCAGCACCATACCTGGGGAAACGGGCCCCTACGAGCAGTACTTC.

This clonotype has a handful of counts. J is TRBJ2-2 and V is TRBV6-5; D unresolved. The CDR3 sequence is 16 residues long. Germline lookup yields CDR1 MNHEY and CDR2 SVGAGI. V was cut by 4 bases and J by 4 bases, with 16 bases left in between. CDR3 sequence: CASSSRLEASTGELFF. As DNA, the CDR3 is TGTGCCAGCAGTTCCCGCCTTGAAGCGAGCACCGGGGAGCTGTTTTTT.

V is TRBV29-1 and J is TRBJ1-1; D not resolved. Germline V gene data show CDR1 as SQVTM and CDR2 as ANQGSEA. V was cut by 7 bases and J by 3 bases, with 21 bases left in between. This CDR3 has 15 amino acids. CDR3 DNA: TGCAGCGGAAAGGGCCAACCGTGGGGTTACACTGAAGCTTTCTTT. Translated, it gives CSGKGQPWGYTEAFF. Full variable domain (missing parts from reference TRBV29-1 and TRBJ1-1): SAVISQKPSRDICQRGTSLTIQCQVDSQVTMMFWYRQQPGQSLTLIATANQGSEATYESGFVIDKFPISRPNLTFSTLTVSNMSPEDSSIYLCSGKGQPWGYTEAFFGQGTRLTVV.

This clonotype has only a few counts. The chain combines TRBV7-2 with TRBJ2-7; the D gene is possibly TRBD1 (5 bases). This CDR3 has 13 amino acids. CDR1 is SGHTA and CDR2 is FQGNSA in the germline V gene. V lost 3 bases to trimming and J lost 10 bases, with 16 bases between them. CDR3 in DNA: TGTGCCAGCAGCTTCATGAATGACAGATTACAGTACTTC. Its translation: CASSFMNDRLQYF.

This clonotype has more than one count but fewer than ten. This chain connects TRBV5-6 to TRBJ2-7; 8 bases align to TRBD1. Losses at the gene ends were 0 bases for V and 3 bases for J; bases not matched to a gene: 5. The CDR3 covers 15 residues. CDR1 and CDR2 from the germline V gene are SGHDT and YYEEEE. The CDR3 nucleotides read TGTGCCAGCAGCTTGGATAGGACAGGGAACTACGAGCAGTACTTC. Translated: CASSLDRTGNYEQYF.

This rearrangement joins TRBV5-6 to TRBJ2-3; TRBD1 is a possible D gene (6 bases). CDR1 and CDR2 from the germline V gene are SGHDT and YYEEEE. The CDR3 extends over 14 amino acids. V lost 3 bases to trimming and J lost 1 base, with 9 bases between them. Written as DNA, the CDR3 is TGTGCCAGCAGCTCTCGACAGGGCACAGATACGCAGTATTTT. It codes for CASSSRQGTDTQYF.

The sample holds a few counts of this clonotype. The CDR3: CASSQGHSPYEQYF. The CDR3, as DNA: TGTGCCAGCAGCCAGGGACACTCTCCCTACGAGCAGTACTTC. This chain uses TRBV3-1 with TRBJ2-7, with TRBD1 as a possible D gene (6 bases). The CDR3 runs to 14 residues. Germline V gives CDR1 LGHDT, CDR2 YNNKEL (reference sequence). V lost 3 bases and J 2 bases, leaving 11 bases between the germline ends.

This clonotype was seen more than once but under ten times. The chain uses TRBV6-1 and TRBJ1-6; 7 nucleotides agree with TRBD1. The CDR3 runs 14 residues. Germline assignment: CDR1 MNHNS and CDR2 SASEGT. V lost 5 bases, J lost 10 bases, and 8 bases stayed unmatched. The CDR3 DNA is TGTGCCAGCAGTCTAATGCAGGGGGGCTCACCCCTCCACTTT. Protein: CASSLMQGGSPLHF.

V and J are TRBV7-2 and TRBJ2-1; D assignment may be TRBD1 or TRBD2 (5 bases each). This CDR3 comprises 14 residues. V dropped 3 bases and J dropped 4 bases, with 10 bases sitting between them. Germline V lookup: CDR1 SGHTA, CDR2 FQGNSA. CDR3 DNA sequence: TGTGCCAGCAGCTTTGGGACGGTTTACAATGAGCAGTTCTTC. Protein: CASSFGTVYNEQFF. The entire variable domain, with the rest obtained from reference TRBV7-2 and TRBJ2-1, is as follows: GAGVSQSPSNKVTEKGKDVELRCDPISGHTALYWYRQSLGQGLEFLIYFQGNSAPDKSGLPSDRFSAERTGGSVSTLTIQRTQQEDSAVYLCASSFGTVYNEQFFGPGTRLTVL.

The V and J genes are TRBV7-3 and TRBJ2-5; 7 bases are a match to TRBD2. V shed 1 base, J shed 4 bases, and the junction held 6 bases outside the gene matches. CDR3 length: 15 amino acids. Per the germline V gene, CDR1 is SGHTA and CDR2 is FQGTGA. In nucleotides, the CDR3 is TGTGCCAGCAGCTTAATCGGCGGGGGTGGAGAGACCCAGTACTTC. It yields the protein CASSLIGGGGETQYF.